The 17 T cell receptor beta chains presented below share a single source sample, sequenced in a study of T cell repertoires in cytomegalovirus infection. TCRdb re-derived calls from the reads in MiXCR, one entry per CDR3 protein. The sample contains about 830,000 distinct CDR3 sequences, less than 35% of which appear only once. No antigen is known for these receptors. The sequenced sample was cultured CD8+ T cells from PBMCs, obtained from culture after CMV antigen stimulation. All receptors come from a human donor in good health (CMV status not recorded). Some clones in this sample may be carry-over from other donors' samples.

The J gene is TRBJ2-2, the V gene TRBV27; 7 nucleotides match TRBD2. The CDR3 contains 12 residues. The J segment lost 13 bases and the V segment lost 7 bases, leaving 9 bases of the junction unmatched. Germline CDR1 reads MNHEY; CDR2 reads SMNVEV (reference sequence). The CDR3 coding sequence is TGTGCCAGCACCACGGGAGGTCGGGGGCTGTTTTTT. Residues: CASTTGGRGLFF.

This clonotype was seen only a few times. The chain couples TRBV12-3 or TRBV12-4 to TRBJ2-1; the match to TRBD1 covers 10 bases. CDR3 size: 15 residues. V gave up 5 bases and J gave up 6 bases; unmatched junction bases: 7. This CDR3 reads CASSTRDRGSNEQFF. CDR3 nucleotides: TGTGCCAGCAGTACCCGGGACAGGGGTTCCAATGAGCAGTTCTTC.

This clonotype has a handful of counts. The chain combines TRBV19 with TRBJ1-5, with 8 nucleotides matching TRBD1. The germline V gene encodes CDR1 LNHDA and CDR2 SQIVND (reference sequence). The CDR3 runs 15 residues. V gave up 2 bases and J gave up 6 bases; unmatched junction bases: 6. The DNA for the CDR3 is TGTGCCAGTAGTATACTCCGGGACAGGTTTCAGCCCCAGCATTTT. Translating it yields CASSILRDRFQPQHF.

This clonotype was recorded many times. The V gene is TRBV11-2, the J gene TRBJ2-2; D is perhaps TRBD1 (6 bases). The CDR3 sequence is 13 residues long. V lost 5 bases and J 6 bases, leaving 10 bases between the germline ends. Germline CDR1 reads SGHAT; CDR2 reads FQNNGV. The chain's CDR3 is CASSPRTAGELFF. For the CDR3, the DNA is TGTGCCAGCAGCCCCCGGACAGCCGGGGAGCTGTTTTTT.

This clonotype was counted a few times. This chain uses TRBV7-9 with TRBJ2-1; D is perhaps TRBD1 (6 bases). Trimming removed 5 bases at V and 4 bases at J, with 15 bases between. CDR1 and CDR2 (germline): SEHNR, FQNEAQ (reference sequence). CDR3 length: 15 amino acids. The CDR3 DNA reads as TGTGCCAGCAGCCCCCCTAGGGGGAGATACAATGAGCAGTTCTTC. Translation: CASSPPRGRYNEQFF.

The sample holds a few counts of this clonotype. The chain has TRBV7-6 and TRBJ1-1; possible D gene TRBD1, 6 bases. Trimming shortened V by 1 base and J by 1 base, and 13 bases separated the two germline ends. The V gene's germline CDR1 is SGHVS and CDR2 FNYEAQ. The CDR3 runs to 16 residues. DNA of the CDR3: TGTGCCAGCAGCTTAGAGGGGGACTTTGAGAACACTGAAGCTTTCTTT. Translation gives CASSLEGDFENTEAFF. The variable domain in full, with the rest retrieved from reference TRBV7-6 and TRBJ1-1, is GAGVSQSPRYKVTKRGQDVALRCDPISGHVSLYWYRQALGQGPEFLTYFNYEAQQDKSGLPNDRFSAERPEGSISTLTIQRTEQRDSAMYRCASSLEGDFENTEAFFGQGTRLTVV.

The rearrangement links TRBV5-6 to TRBJ2-5; 11 positions match TRBD2. The CDR3 length is 18 residues. J was trimmed by 0 bases and V by 1 base; bases with no gene match: 8. Looked up from germline, CDR1 is SGHDT and CDR2 is YYEEEE. The CDR3 reads CASSLRRWTSGYQETQYF. CDR3 sequence (DNA): TGTGCCAGCAGCTTGCGTCGGTGGACTAGCGGGTACCAAGAGACCCAGTACTTC.

This sequence joins TRBV4-1 and TRBJ1-6; D unresolved. Trimming removed 0 bases from V and 15 bases from J, with 9 bases in between. The CDR3 extends over 12 amino acids. The germline V gene has CDR1 MGHRA and CDR2 YSYEKL. CDR3 protein: CASSQEGTILHF. DNA of the CDR3: TGCGCCAGCAGCCAAGAGGGTACAATCCTCCACTTT.

The V gene is TRBV7-9, the J gene TRBJ2-3, with a possible D match to TRBD2 (6 bases). The germline V and J ends were trimmed by 5 bases and 0 bases, with 15 bases remaining between them. Germline CDR1 is SEHNR and CDR2 is FQNEAQ (reference sequence). The CDR3 consists of 16 residues. CDR3 sequence (DNA): TGTGCCAGCAGCGCACGACTAGTCCCTAGCACAGATACGCAGTATTTT. It yields the protein CASSARLVPSTDTQYF.

The rearrangement links TRBV28 to TRBJ1-1; D remains ambiguous. The CDR3 is 16 amino acids. V was pared by 1 base and J by 3 bases, with 15 bases between. CDR1 and CDR2 from the germline V gene are MDHEN and SYDVKM. Written as DNA, the CDR3 is TGTGCCAGCAGTTTATATTTAGAGGAAGAGGACACTGAAGCTTTCTTT. Its protein is CASSLYLEEEDTEAFF. The whole variable domain, filled in from reference TRBV28 and TRBJ1-1, reads DVKVTQSSRYLVKRTGEKVFLECVQDMDHENMFWYRQDPGLGLRLIYFSYDVKMKEKGDIPEGYSVSREKKERFSLILESASTNQTSMYLCASSLYLEEEDTEAFFGQGTRLTVV.

Comments on this clonotype: Germline is not matched at one junction end, which may reflect a read error. The chain has TRBV7-8 and TRBJ2-1, with 8 bases aligning to TRBD1. CDR3 length equals 17 residues. The germline V gene encodes CDR1 SGHVS and CDR2 FQNEAQ. The CDR3 region has the DNA TGTGCCAACAGCCCCCGGGCTGCACAGGGGGTACTCAATGAGCAGTTCTTC. Protein product: CANSPRAAQGVLNEQFF.

In its sample, this clonotype was seen a few times. V is TRBV5-1 and J is TRBJ2-1; 8 nucleotides match TRBD1. Per germline, CDR1 SGHRS and CDR2 YFSETQ. The CDR3 is 14 amino acids. Trimming took 4 bases from V and 4 from J; bases not matched to a gene: 4. The CDR3 region is CASSPGQDYNEQFF. The DNA of the CDR3 is TGCGCCAGCAGCCCGGGACAGGATTACAATGAGCAGTTCTTC.

The CDR3 bases are TGTGCCAGCAGCAAACTAGCGGGGTGGGAAGATACGCAGTATTTT. It yields the protein CASSKLAGWEDTQYF. The V gene is TRBV7-2, the J gene TRBJ2-3; 10 nucleotides align to TRBD2. The trim removed 5 bases at V and 5 bases at J, leaving 7 bases unmatched. This CDR3 comprises 15 residues. Germline CDR1 is SGHTA and CDR2 is FQGNSA.

The CDR3 here is CASSLGDAYRNEQFF. CDR3 nucleotides: TGTGCCAGCAGCTTGGGGGACGCCTACCGGAATGAGCAGTTCTTC. The chain carries TRBV5-6 and TRBJ2-1; D possibly matches TRBD1 or TRBD2 (5 bases each). This CDR3 has 15 amino acids. CDR1 is SGHDT and CDR2 is YYEEEE in the germline V gene. Trimming cost V 0 bases and J 7 bases, with 14 bases left between them. The full variable domain, rest sourced from reference TRBV5-6 and TRBJ2-1, is DAGVTQSPTHLIKTRGQQVTLRCSPKSGHDTVSWYQQALGQGPQFIFQYYEEEERQRGNFPDRFSGHQFPNYSSELNVNALLLGDSALYLCASSLGDAYRNEQFFGPGTRLTVL.

This clonotype was found a few times. The chain couples TRBV12-3 or TRBV12-4 to TRBJ2-5; TRBD2 matches 7 bases. This CDR3 region has 16 residues. V was pared by 3 bases and J by 5 bases, with 12 bases of the junction left unmatched. The CDR3 nucleotides are TGTGCCAGCAGTTTTATCTCGGGAGCGGGGAGCGAGACCCAGTACTTC. Protein sequence: CASSFISGAGSETQYF.

This clonotype was seen a few times. The genes are TRBV7-9 and TRBJ2-2, with unresolved D. Trimming left V 1 base short and J 0 bases short, with 6 bases between. Germline V gene sequence: CDR1 SEHNR, CDR2 FQNEAQ (reference sequence). The CDR3 has 15 amino acids. CDR3 DNA sequence: TGTGCCAGCAGCTTAGTAACAGCGAACACCGGGGAGCTGTTTTTT. Protein: CASSLVTANTGELFF.

This clonotype was observed once. In nucleotides, the CDR3 is TGTGCCAGCAGCTTAGCTCGGGGGTTACATCAGCCCCAGCATTTT. This codes for CASSLARGLHQPQHF. The chain has TRBV7-6 and TRBJ1-5; tentative D call: TRBD1 (5 bases). The germline gives CDR1 SGHVS, CDR2 FNYEAQ. CDR3 size: 15 residues. Trimming removed 0 bases at V and 5 bases at J, with 11 bases between.